These 6 T cell receptor beta chains share one sample of origin, sequenced in a study of T cells in women clearing cervical HPV infection. The table came from immunoSEQ multiplex PCR; TCRdb's copy has only in-frame clones and leaves some out. Its clone listing holds around 38,000 clones. The specimen was blood buffy coat. The receptors shown here come from a woman aged 18 to 75 with a cervical HPV16 infection that either progressed to CIN3+ or cleared (not recorded which).

Concerning this clone: From the germline J gene comes the end of the CDR3, since the read stops 3 residues before it. The V call is TRBV6-2 or TRBV6-3, the J call TRBJ2-3; D unresolved. There are 12 residues in the CDR3. CDR1 is MNHEY, CDR2 SVGEGT, per germline. V was pared by 7 bases and J by 4 bases, with 9 bases between. Partial CDR3 DNA: TGTGCCAGCACCCACCGGGCAGATACG. This codes for CASTHRADT. The entire CDR3 is CASTHRADTQYF.

Turning to this clone: The read stops 3 residues short of the end of the CDR3; the missing end is completed from the germline J gene. V and J are TRBV5-6 and TRBJ1-2; a weak D match, TRBD1 (5 bases). Trimming took off 2 bases at V and 3 bases at J, with 11 bases between the two ends. Germline V gene lookup returns CDR1 SGHDT and CDR2 YYEEEE. The CDR3 consists of 14 residues. CDR3 DNA, as far as it was read: TGTGCCAGCAGCTTCTTGACGGGGGACTATGGC. Encoded protein: CASSFLTGDYG. The CDR3 in full is CASSFLTGDYGYTF.

In the case of this clone: Read sequence stops 3 residues before the CDR3 end, and the germline J gene provides the missing end. The genes are TRBV6-1 and TRBJ2-1; 11 bases match TRBD1. V dropped 3 bases and J dropped 9; count of bases not matched to a gene: 10. The V gene's germline CDR1 is MNHNS and CDR2 SASEGT. The CDR3 runs to 16 residues. The CDR3 reads CASSEAGQGGWGEQFF. The DNA read from the CDR3 is TGTGCCAGCAGTGAGGCGGGACAGGGGGGGTGGGGTGAG.

On this clone: The read gets to within 3 residues of the CDR3 end, and the germline J gene fills in the rest. J is TRBJ2-1 and V is TRBV6-7; a weak D match, TRBD2 (5 bases). TRBV6-7 is sorted into the ORF group, with uncertain function. V was shortened by 0 bases and J by 0 bases, with 9 bases between the two germline ends. CDR3 length: 16 residues. The sequenced part of the CDR3 DNA is TGTGCCAGCAGTTACTCAGGAGCGGACTCCTACAATGAG. Amino acids: CASSYSGADSYNE. The full-length CDR3 reads as CASSYSGADSYNEQFF.

A word on this clone: The read gets to within 3 residues of the CDR3 end, and the germline J gene fills in the rest. The J gene is TRBJ2-2, the V gene TRBV10-3; 11 bases line up with TRBD1. J gave up 5 bases and V 4 bases, and 3 bases lay outside the gene matches. This CDR3 spans 15 amino acids. Germline V gene sequence: CDR1 ENHRY, CDR2 SYGVKD. The CDR3 loop reads CAISAGQGGTGELFF. The DNA read from the CDR3 is TGTGCCATCAGTGCGGGACAGGGGGGAACCGGGGAG.

Comment on this clone: From the germline J gene comes the end of the CDR3, since the read stops 3 residues before it. The chain combines TRBV10-1 with TRBJ1-1; TRBD1 aligns across 9 bases. Per germline, CDR1 WNHNN and CDR2 SYGVQD (reference sequence). There are 13 residues in the CDR3. Trimming cost V 8 bases and J 0 bases; bases outside gene matches: 1. CDR3 bases read: TGCGCCAGCCGACAGGGGGTGAACACTGAA. It encodes CASRQGVNTE. The complete CDR3 sequence is CASRQGVNTEAFF.